This T cell receptor beta chain was retrieved from a study of OX40 agonist ivuxolimab in advanced cancers. The wider study: Every patient in dose escalation had hepatocellular carcinoma, melanoma, renal cell or head and neck cancer. Subjects had a mean age of about 65 years, with a range of roughly 23 to 80; less than 90% were male.

General study points: Partial responders dosed at 0.1-3.0 mg/kg displayed clonal expansion ranking among the lowest.

CDR3 length: 16 residues. V was clipped by 6 bases and J by 2 bases; unmatched bases: 12. Germline values: CDR1 MDHEN, CDR2 SYDVKM. No patient had autoimmune disease or received systemic immunosuppression. Method: immunoSEQ multiplex PCR; TCRdb's copy keeps in-frame clones and lacks some. The sample has 55,000 to 90,000 clones, around 90% seen once; the top ten hold about 0.9%. A single count supports this clone. Antigen: not known. The sequence was obtained from an adult with an advanced solid tumor such as melanoma, head and neck, liver or kidney cancer. Sequenced here: CD4+ or CD8+ T cells sorted from blood, sampled in a trial of the OX40 agonist ivuxolimab. The chain carries TRBV28 and TRBJ2-5, with TRBD1 identical over 7 bases. The CDR3 nucleotides are TGTGCCAGCAGCCTCTCACCTGGGACAGATCAAGAGACCCAGTACTTC. Residues: CASSLSPGTDQETQYF.